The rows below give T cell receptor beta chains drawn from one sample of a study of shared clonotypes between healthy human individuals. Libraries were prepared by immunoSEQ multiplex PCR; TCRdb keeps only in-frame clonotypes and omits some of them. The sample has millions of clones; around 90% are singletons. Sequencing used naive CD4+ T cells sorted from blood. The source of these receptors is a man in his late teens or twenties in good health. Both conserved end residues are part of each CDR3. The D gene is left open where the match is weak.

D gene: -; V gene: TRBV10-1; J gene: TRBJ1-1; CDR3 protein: CASSESRVGTFF
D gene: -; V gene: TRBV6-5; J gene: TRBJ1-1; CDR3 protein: CASSPEEPAEAFF
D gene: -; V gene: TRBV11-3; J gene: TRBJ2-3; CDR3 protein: CASSTGTDTQYF
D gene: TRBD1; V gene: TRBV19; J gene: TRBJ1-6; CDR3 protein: CASTPDRGGSPLHF
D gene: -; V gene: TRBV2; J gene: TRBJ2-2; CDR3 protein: CASSEPITNTGELFF
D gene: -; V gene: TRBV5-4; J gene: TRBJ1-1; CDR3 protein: CASSRDPEGEAFF
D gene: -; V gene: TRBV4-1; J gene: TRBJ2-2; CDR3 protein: CASSQAAGFTGELFF
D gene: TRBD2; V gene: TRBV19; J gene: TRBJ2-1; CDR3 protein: CASSSLAGEINEQFF
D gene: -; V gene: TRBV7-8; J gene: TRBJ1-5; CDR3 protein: CASSLGPEKHF
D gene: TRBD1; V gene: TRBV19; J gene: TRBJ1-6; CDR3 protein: CASSTGTGVNSPLHF
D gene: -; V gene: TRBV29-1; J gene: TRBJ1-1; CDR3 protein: CSVVREGTEAFF
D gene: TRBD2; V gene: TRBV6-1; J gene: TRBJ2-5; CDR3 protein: CASSEERGGETQYF
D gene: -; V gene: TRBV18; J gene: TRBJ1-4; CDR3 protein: CASSQQATNEKLFF
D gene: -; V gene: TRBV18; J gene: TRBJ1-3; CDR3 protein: CASSPDSGNTIYF
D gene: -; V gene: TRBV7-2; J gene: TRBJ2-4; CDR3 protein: CASSLRWGENIQYF
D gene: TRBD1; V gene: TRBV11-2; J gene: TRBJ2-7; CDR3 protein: CASSLGQGAAYEQYF
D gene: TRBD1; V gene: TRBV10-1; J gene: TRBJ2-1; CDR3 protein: CASRPDRVDEQFF
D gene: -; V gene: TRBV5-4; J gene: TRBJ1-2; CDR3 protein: CASSSPSDPYGYTF
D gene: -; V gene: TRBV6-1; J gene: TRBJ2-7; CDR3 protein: CASSDYGTLTYEQYF
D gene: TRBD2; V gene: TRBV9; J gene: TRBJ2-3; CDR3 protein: CASSFGGSGTDTQYF
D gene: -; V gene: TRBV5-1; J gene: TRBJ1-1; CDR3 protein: CASSLGPGGMGTEAFF
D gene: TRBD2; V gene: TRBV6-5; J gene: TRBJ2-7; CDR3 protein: CASSYSSSGGYEQYF
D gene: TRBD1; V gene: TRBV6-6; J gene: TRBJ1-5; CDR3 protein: CASRKNLQGAMPQHF
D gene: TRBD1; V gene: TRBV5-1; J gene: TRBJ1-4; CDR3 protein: CASSRTGAYEKLFF
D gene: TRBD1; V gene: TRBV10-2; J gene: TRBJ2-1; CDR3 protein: CASSAGQLTYNEQFF
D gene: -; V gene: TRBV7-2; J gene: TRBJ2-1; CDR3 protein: CASSLGIWGSNEQFF
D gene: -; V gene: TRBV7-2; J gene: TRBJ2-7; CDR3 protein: CASSTDRFYEQYF
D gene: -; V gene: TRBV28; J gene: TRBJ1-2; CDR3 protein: CASSLAPRSYGYTF
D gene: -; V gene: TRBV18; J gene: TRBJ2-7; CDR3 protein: CASSSSPLPYEQYF
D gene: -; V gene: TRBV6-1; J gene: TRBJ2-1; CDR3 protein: CASSVDAYNEQFF
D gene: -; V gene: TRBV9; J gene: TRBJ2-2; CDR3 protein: CASRAGTPNTGELFF
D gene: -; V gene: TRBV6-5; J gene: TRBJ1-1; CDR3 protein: CASSFFGTMNTEAFF
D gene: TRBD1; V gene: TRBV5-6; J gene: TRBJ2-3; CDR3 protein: CASSSNRGADTQYF
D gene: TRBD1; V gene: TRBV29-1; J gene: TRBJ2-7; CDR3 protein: CSVEMGADRGGEQYF
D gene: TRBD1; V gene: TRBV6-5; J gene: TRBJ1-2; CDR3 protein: CASSYSGQGYGYTF
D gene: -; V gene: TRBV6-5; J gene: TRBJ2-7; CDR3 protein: CASSSGQPPYEQYF
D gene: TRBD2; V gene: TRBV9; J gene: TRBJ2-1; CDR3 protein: CASSVVGSGSSYNEQFF
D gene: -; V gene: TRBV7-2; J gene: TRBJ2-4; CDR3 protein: CASSPGENIQYF
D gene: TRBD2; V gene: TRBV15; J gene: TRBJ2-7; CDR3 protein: CATSRDPGGNYEQYF
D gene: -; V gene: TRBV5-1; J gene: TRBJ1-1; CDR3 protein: CASSFSLGGMNTEAFF